The entry below describes one TCR beta chain. The antigen remains undetermined. The entry originates in a study of chemoradiotherapy in HPV16-positive cancers. Across the study: Functional T-cell assays on a couple of HPV16-positive patients' cells defined candidate HPV-specific clones and common TCR motifs.

Repertoires were sampled repeatedly during chemoradiotherapy. General observations from the study: During treatment, candidate HPV-specific clones and E7-related motifs expanded in tumor.

Only in-frame clones appear in the TCRdb table, and some are missing; sequencing was by immunoSEQ multiplex PCR. This table holds approximately 13,000 clones, approximately 89% found once. Per the germline V gene, CDR1 is SGHAT and CDR2 is FQNNGV. V shed 0 bases and J shed 4 bases, with 16 bases lying between them. The CDR3 is 16 residues long. This receptor was identified in a human donor with HPV-associated anogenital cancer. The sample in question was tumor tissue, obtained from a patient who underwent chemoradiotherapy. This chain links TRBV11-2 with TRBJ2-7; D not resolved. This CDR3 is CASSLDYGRRFYEQYF. The CDR3 DNA is TGTGCCAGCAGCTTAGATTACGGGCGCCGATTTTACGAGCAGTACTTC.